The next 21 T cell receptor beta chains were all read from a single sample in a study of cytomegalovirus exposure and HLA in healthy donors. The assay was immunoSEQ multiplex PCR, and TCRdb's table has in-frame clones only and misses some. The table lists roughly 150,000 clones, approximately 84% of them singletons. The sample was PBMCs. The receptors derive from a man aged 25-45 years in good health and CMV-seropositive.

The chain recombines TRBV9 with TRBJ1-4; D uncertain. CDR3 length: 13 amino acids. Germline V gene sequence: CDR1 SGDLS, CDR2 YYNGEE. The V gene lost 5 bases and the J gene lost 3 bases, with 8 bases spanning the gap. The CDR3 DNA reads as TGTGCCAGCAGTAGAACAGCTAATGAAAAACTGTTTTTT. Protein sequence: CASSRTANEKLFF.

The genes are TRBV13 and TRBJ2-1; a weak D match, TRBD2 (6 bases). In germline, CDR1 is PRHDT, CDR2 FYEKMQ (reference sequence). The CDR3 length is 17 residues. Trimming left V 5 bases short and J 0 bases short, with 17 bases between. The CDR3 sequence is CASSLMKAGRSYNEQFF. The CDR3 DNA reads TGTGCCAGCAGCCTTATGAAGGCGGGACGCTCCTACAATGAGCAGTTCTTC.

This chain connects TRBV27 to TRBJ1-1; possibly TRBD1 for D (6 bases). The CDR3 totals 15 residues. V lost 3 bases to trimming and J lost 1 base, with 12 bases between them. CDR1 MNHEY and CDR2 SMNVEV come from the germline V gene (reference sequence). The CDR3 DNA sequence: TGTGCCAGCAGTTTTTGGGGGCCGGCGAACACTGAAGCTTTCTTT. Its translation: CASSFWGPANTEAFF.

The CDR3 DNA follows: TGTGCCAGCAGTGGAGCGGGGCTCGCTGAGACCCAGTACTTC. Translated: CASSGAGLAETQYF. This chain links TRBV2 with TRBJ2-5; 7 nucleotides agree with TRBD2. The V and J ends lost 4 bases and 5 bases, in that order; junction bases with no gene match: 7. Germline CDR1 SNHLY, CDR2 FYNNEI. CDR3 length equals 14 residues.

This clone has a single count. The V and J genes are TRBV28 and TRBJ1-3, with TRBD1 as a possible D gene (6 bases). Germline V gene data show CDR1 as MDHEN and CDR2 as SYDVKM. The CDR3 runs 15 residues. The germline V and J ends were trimmed by 2 bases and 4 bases, with 12 bases remaining between them. The CDR3 sequence is CASSLPTGLGNTIYF. CDR3 DNA sequence: TGTGCCAGCAGTTTACCTACAGGGTTAGGAAACACCATATATTTT.

The CDR3 sequence is CASSRKQGAVGELFF. CDR3 nucleotides: TGTGCCAGCAGCCGCAAGCAGGGGGCAGTCGGGGAGCTGTTTTTT. The rearrangement uses TRBV5-6 and TRBJ2-2; 8 nucleotides match TRBD1. Germline V gives CDR1 SGHDT, CDR2 YYEEEE. CDR3 length equals 15 residues. Trimming took 4 bases from V and 7 from J; bases not matched to a gene: 9.

The chain employs TRBV6-5 and TRBJ2-2, with 8 bases aligning to TRBD2. CDR3 length: 16 amino acids. Germline-derived CDR1 and CDR2 are MNHEY and SVGAGI. After removal of 2 bases from V and 1 base from J, the junction contained 3 bases not matched to a gene. The CDR3 protein is CASSYVGLVNTGELFF. CDR3 DNA: TGTGCCAGCAGTTACGTGGGACTAGTGAACACCGGGGAGCTGTTTTTT.

V usage is TRBV5-6 and J usage is TRBJ2-4; TRBD1 might be the D (5 bases). Germline CDR1 and CDR2: SGHDT and YYEEEE. The CDR3 has 17 residues. Deletions cut 1 base from V and 0 bases from J, with 14 bases between. For the CDR3, the DNA is TGTGCCAGCAGCTTGATGAGACAGTCCTTAGCCAAAAACATTCAGTACTTC. Amino acids: CASSLMRQSLAKNIQYF.

The J gene is TRBJ2-1, the V gene TRBV27; maybe TRBD1 (5 bases). Germline V gene data show CDR1 as MNHEY and CDR2 as SMNVEV (reference sequence). This CDR3 has 15 residues. Trimming shortened V by 2 bases and J by 5 bases, and 13 bases separated the two germline ends. The chain's CDR3 is CASSLKAGWDNEQFF. In DNA, the CDR3 is TGTGCCAGCAGTTTAAAGGCAGGGTGGGACAATGAGCAGTTCTTC.

The chain recombines TRBV19 with TRBJ2-1; D ambiguous. The ends were cut back, 2 bases at V and 5 bases at J, with 7 bases in the middle. Germline-derived CDR1 and CDR2 are LNHDA and SQIVND (reference sequence). The CDR3 is 13 amino acids. The CDR3 protein is CASSIQAHNEQFF. In DNA, the CDR3 is TGTGCCAGTAGTATACAGGCCCACAATGAGCAGTTCTTC.

The chain is built from TRBV28 and TRBJ1-2; possibly TRBD1 for D (6 bases). The V and J ends lost 3 bases and 5 bases respectively, with 16 bases between them. CDR1 and CDR2 (germline): MDHEN, SYDVKM. This CDR3 is 15 amino acids long. CDR3 sequence reads: CASSLGGRVPYGYTF. CDR3 DNA: TGTGCCAGCAGTTTGGGGGGGCGGGTCCCGTATGGCTACACCTTC.

This chain links TRBV15 with TRBJ1-5, with D unclear. V lost 1 base to trimming and J lost 7 bases, with 17 bases between them. This CDR3 is 16 amino acids long. The germline V gene has CDR1 LNHNV and CDR2 YYDKDF (reference sequence). The CDR3 region is CATSRGFSGTGQPQHF. CDR3 nucleotides: TGTGCCACCAGCAGAGGGTTTTCAGGAACGGGGCAGCCCCAGCATTTT.

V usage is TRBV6-1 and J usage is TRBJ1-2; D gene ambiguous. The CDR3 has 14 residues. The V end was cut by 1 base, the J end by 2 bases, with 8 bases between. Germline values: CDR1 MNHNS, CDR2 SASEGT. The DNA for the CDR3 is TGTGCCAGCAGTGAAGTTAGGAGGAACTATGGCTACACCTTC. It is translated as CASSEVRRNYGYTF.

This chain uses TRBV2 with TRBJ1-2; 9 nucleotides match TRBD1. Trimming at V came to 6 bases and at J to 4 bases, leaving 9 bases not matched to a gene. Germline values: CDR1 SNHLY, CDR2 FYNNEI. The length of the CDR3 is 15 residues. CDR3 amino acids: CASSRDRGNSYGYTF. In DNA form, the CDR3 reads TGTGCCAGCAGCCGAGACAGGGGGAATAGCTATGGCTACACCTTC.

This chain links TRBV11-3 with TRBJ2-3; D gene uncertain. V was clipped by 0 bases and J by 0 bases, with 4 bases between them. The germline CDR1 and CDR2 sequences are SGHNT and YENEEA. This CDR3 spans 14 amino acids. CDR3 loop: CASSLEGSTDTQYF. CDR3 nucleotide sequence: TGTGCCAGCAGCTTAGAGGGCAGCACAGATACGCAGTATTTT.

V and J are TRBV4-3 and TRBJ2-5, with 12 bases identical to TRBD2. This CDR3 is 17 amino acids long. In germline, CDR1 is LGHNA, CDR2 YSLEER. J lost 2 bases, V lost 4 bases, and 8 bases had no gene match. Here the CDR3 reads CASSPTTTSGRQETQYF. The CDR3 DNA reads TGCGCCAGCAGCCCAACGACGACTAGCGGGAGACAAGAGACCCAGTACTTC.

The V gene is TRBV11-2, the J gene TRBJ1-1; weak D call: TRBD1 (5 bases). Germline CDR1 SGHAT, CDR2 FQNNGV. V was pared by 1 base and J by 3 bases, with 6 bases between. This CDR3 spans 13 amino acids. The CDR3 DNA sequence: TGTGCCAGCAGCTTAGGGGGGGACACTGAAGCTTTCTTT. It is translated as CASSLGGDTEAFF.

The chain uses TRBV9 and TRBJ1-2, with TRBD1 identical over 9 bases. This CDR3 comprises 16 residues. Germline trimming cut 1 base from V and 4 bases from J; bases unmatched to any gene: 8. Germline CDR1 SGDLS, CDR2 YYNGEE. The chain's CDR3 is CASSVPTGGGGYGYTF. The CDR3 nucleotides read TGTGCCAGCAGCGTACCTACAGGGGGCGGTGGCTATGGCTACACCTTC.

The sample holds a few counts of this clone. V and J are TRBV6-4 and TRBJ2-3, with 8 nucleotides matching TRBD2. Germline V gene data show CDR1 as MRHNA and CDR2 as SNTAGT. The CDR3 covers 16 residues. The V gene end was trimmed by 2 bases and the J gene end by 1 base; junction bases not matched to a gene: 5. This CDR3 is CASSDESGGGTDTQYF. The CDR3 DNA sequence: TGTGCCAGCAGTGACGAGTCGGGAGGGGGCACAGATACGCAGTATTTT.

The rearrangement uses TRBV5-1 and TRBJ1-2; maybe TRBD1 (6 bases). CDR1 and CDR2 from the germline V gene are SGHRS and YFSETQ. This CDR3 is 16 amino acids long. The V gene lost 3 bases and the J gene lost 4 bases, with 19 bases spanning the gap. CDR3 amino acids: CASSYSGTPFLYGYTF. The DNA of the CDR3 is TGCGCCAGCAGCTATTCAGGGACACCTTTTCTCTATGGCTACACCTTC.

The rearrangement links TRBV29-1 to TRBJ1-1, with D possibly matching TRBD1 (5 bases). Trimming took off 5 bases at V and 3 bases at J, with 7 bases between the two ends. The CDR3 consists of 11 residues. Germline CDR1 reads SQVTM; CDR2 reads ANQGSEA. DNA for the CDR3: TGCAGCGTTACAGGATACACTGAAGCTTTCTTT. Amino acid sequence: CSVTGYTEAFF.